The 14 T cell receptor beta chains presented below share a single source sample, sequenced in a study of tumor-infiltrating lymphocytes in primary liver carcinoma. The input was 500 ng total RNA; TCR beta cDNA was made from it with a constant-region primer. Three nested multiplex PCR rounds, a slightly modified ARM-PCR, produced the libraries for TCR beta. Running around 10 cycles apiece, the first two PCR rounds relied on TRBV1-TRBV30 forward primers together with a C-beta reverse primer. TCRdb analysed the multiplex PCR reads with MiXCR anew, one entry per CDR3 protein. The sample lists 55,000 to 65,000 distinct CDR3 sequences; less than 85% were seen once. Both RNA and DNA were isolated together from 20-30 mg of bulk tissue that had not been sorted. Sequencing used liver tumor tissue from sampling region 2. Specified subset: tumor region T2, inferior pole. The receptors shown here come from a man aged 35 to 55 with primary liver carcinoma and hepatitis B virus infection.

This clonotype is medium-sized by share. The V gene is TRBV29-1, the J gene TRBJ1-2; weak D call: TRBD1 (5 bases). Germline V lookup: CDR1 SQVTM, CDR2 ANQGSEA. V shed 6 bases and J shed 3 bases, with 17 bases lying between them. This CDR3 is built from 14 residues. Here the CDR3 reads CSVWDPGQDYGYTF. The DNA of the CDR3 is TGCAGCGTGTGGGACCCGGGCCAGGACTATGGCTACACCTTC.

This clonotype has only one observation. The CDR3: CASRDDAGGYTF. Here the CDR3 DNA reads TGCGCCAGTAGAGACGACGCGGGGGGCTACACCTTC. The V call is TRBV5-1, the J call TRBJ1-2, with D unresolved. Germline assignment: CDR1 SGHRS and CDR2 YFSETQ. V was trimmed by 8 bases and J by 8 bases, leaving 16 bases between them. The CDR3 is 12 residues long.

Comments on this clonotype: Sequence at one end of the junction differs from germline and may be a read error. The CDR3 loop is CAISESIRSLQAKNIQYF. CDR3 coding DNA: TGTGCCATCAGCGAGTCGATAAGGTCACTTCAAGCCAAAAACATTCAGTACTTC. The chain has TRBV10-3 and TRBJ2-4, with D hard to call. Germline V CDR1 and CDR2: ENHRY, SYGVKD. The CDR3 length is 18 residues.

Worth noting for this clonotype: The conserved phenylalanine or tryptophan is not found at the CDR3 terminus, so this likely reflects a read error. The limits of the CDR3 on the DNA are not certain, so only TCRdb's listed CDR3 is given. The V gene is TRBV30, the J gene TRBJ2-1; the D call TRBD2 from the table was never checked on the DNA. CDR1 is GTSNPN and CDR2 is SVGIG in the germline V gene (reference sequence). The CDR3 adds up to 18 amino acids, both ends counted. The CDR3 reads CAWRGDTSGSLWSNEQSS.

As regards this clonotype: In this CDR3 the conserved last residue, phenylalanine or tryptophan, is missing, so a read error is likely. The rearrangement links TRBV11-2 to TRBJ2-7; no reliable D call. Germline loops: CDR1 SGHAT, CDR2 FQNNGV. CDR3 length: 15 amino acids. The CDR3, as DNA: TGTGCCAACAGCTTAGAGTCCTGGATTTCTGGCGAGCAGTACCTC. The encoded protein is CANSLESWISGEQYL.

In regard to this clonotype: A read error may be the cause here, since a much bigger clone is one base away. The CDR3 DNA is TGTGCCAGCAGCTCCTCCTCTGTCCTCGCCTACAATGAGCAGTTCTTC. Protein sequence: CASSSSSVLAYNEQFF. This chain uses TRBV11-1 with TRBJ2-1; D ambiguous. The length of the CDR3 is 16 residues. Germline-derived CDR1 and CDR2 are SGHAT and FQDESV (reference sequence). The V gene lost 4 bases and the J gene lost 2 bases, with 15 bases spanning the gap. Full variable domain (remainder filled in from reference TRBV11-1 and TRBJ2-1): EAEVAQSPRYKITEKSQAVAFWCDPISGHATLYWYRQILGQGPELLVQFQDESVVDDSQLPKDRFSAERLKGVDSTLKIQPAELGDSAMYLCASSSSSVLAYNEQFFGPGTRLTVL.

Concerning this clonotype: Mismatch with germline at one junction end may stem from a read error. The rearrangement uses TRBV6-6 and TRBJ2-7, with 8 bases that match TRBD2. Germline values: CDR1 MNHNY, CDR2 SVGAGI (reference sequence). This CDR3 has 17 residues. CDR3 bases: TGTGCGAGCAGCTCTGGGAGTAGCGGGAAACTCTCCTACGAGCAGTACTTC. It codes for CASSSGSSGKLSYEQYF.

As DNA, the CDR3 is TGTGCCAGCTCACCGGAAAAGAGGGTCAGTGATTACGAGCAGTACTTC. It specifies CASSPEKRVSDYEQYF. This chain links TRBV18 with TRBJ2-7; maybe TRBD2 (5 bases). V lost 3 bases, J lost 4 bases, and 19 bases lay in between. The germline CDR1 and CDR2 sequences are KGHSH and LQKENI. The CDR3 spans 16 residues.

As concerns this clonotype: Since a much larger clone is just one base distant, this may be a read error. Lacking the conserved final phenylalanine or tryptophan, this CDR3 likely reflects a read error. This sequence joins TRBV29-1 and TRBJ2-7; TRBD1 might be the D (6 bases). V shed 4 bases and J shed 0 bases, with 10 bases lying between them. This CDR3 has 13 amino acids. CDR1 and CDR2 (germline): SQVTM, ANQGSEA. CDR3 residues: CSVVRDNSYEQYL. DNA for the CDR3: TGCAGCGTTGTAAGGGACAACTCCTACGAGCAGTACCTC.

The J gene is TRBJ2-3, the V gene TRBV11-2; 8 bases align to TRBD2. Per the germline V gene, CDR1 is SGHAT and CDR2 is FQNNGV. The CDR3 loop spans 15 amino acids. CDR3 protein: CTSSAPGGRADTQYF. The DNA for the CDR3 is TGTACTAGCAGCGCCCCGGGAGGGCGGGCAGATACGCAGTATTTT.

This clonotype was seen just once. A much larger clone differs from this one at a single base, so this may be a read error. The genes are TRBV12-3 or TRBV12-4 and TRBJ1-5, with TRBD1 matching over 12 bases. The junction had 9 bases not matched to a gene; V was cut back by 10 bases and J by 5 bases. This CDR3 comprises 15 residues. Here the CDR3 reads CANRFGTGGHQPQHF. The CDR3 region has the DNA TGTGCCAACAGATTCGGGACAGGGGGCCATCAGCCCCAGCATTTT.

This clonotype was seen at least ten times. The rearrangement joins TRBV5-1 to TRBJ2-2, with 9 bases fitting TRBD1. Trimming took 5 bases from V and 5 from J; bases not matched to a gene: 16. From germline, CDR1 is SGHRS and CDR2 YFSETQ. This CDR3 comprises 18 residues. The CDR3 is CASSFGRGRDRDTGELFF. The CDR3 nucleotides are TGCGCCAGCAGTTTCGGAAGAGGAAGGGACAGGGATACCGGGGAGCTGTTTTTT.

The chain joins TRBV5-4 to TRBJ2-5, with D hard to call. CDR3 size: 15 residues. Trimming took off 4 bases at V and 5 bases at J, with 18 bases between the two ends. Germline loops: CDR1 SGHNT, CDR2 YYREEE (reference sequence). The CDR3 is CASSQKGGAGETQYF. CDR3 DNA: TGTGCCAGCAGCCAAAAGGGCGGAGCCGGCGAGACCCAGTACTTC.

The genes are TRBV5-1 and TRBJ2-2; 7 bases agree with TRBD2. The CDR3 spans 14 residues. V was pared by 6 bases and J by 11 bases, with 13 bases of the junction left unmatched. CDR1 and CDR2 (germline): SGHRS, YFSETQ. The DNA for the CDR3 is TGCGCCAGCAAAGCGGGATTTACTGCGGGTGAGCTGTTTTTT. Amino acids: CASKAGFTAGELFF.